The entry that follows covers one T cell receptor beta chain sequence. The data were produced by immunoSEQ multiplex PCR, yet TCRdb's version contains in-frame clones alone and is incomplete. This sample has about 39,000 clones; over 75% occur once, and the top ten carry over 4%. The entry originates in a study of T cell changes during pregnancy in multiple sclerosis. In germline, CDR1 is SGHAT, CDR2 FQNNGV. V shed 4 bases, J shed 5 bases, and the junction held 3 bases outside the gene matches. The CDR3 is 15 residues long. The sample in question was CD8+ T cells from peripheral blood mononuclear cells, obtained in the first trimester of pregnancy. The receptor was isolated from a female donor with multiple sclerosis, enrolled in a pregnancy study. The V and J genes are TRBV11-2 and TRBJ2-4; TRBD2 matches 12 bases. CDR3 sequence: CASSSWTSGENIQYF. The CDR3 region has the DNA TGTGCCAGCAGCTCATGGACTAGCGGGGAAAACATTCAGTACTTC.